This TCR beta chain comes out of a study of cytomegalovirus exposure and HLA in healthy donors. At the level of the study: A subsequent analysis stated that the 120 or so validation repertoires were run on the same platform as the roughly 710 first-cohort repertoires.

The CDR3 covers 13 residues. Per the germline V gene, CDR1 is ENHRY and CDR2 is SYGVKD. V lost 9 bases, J lost 4 bases, and 15 bases lay in between. Sequenced by immunoSEQ multiplex PCR; TCRdb stores in-frame clones only, minus some. The sample contains 200,000 to 300,000 clones, less than 95% of which appear only once. The sequence came from a woman aged 25 to 39 in good health and CMV-seronegative. The sequencing sample was made of PBMCs. The rearrangement joins TRBV10-3 to TRBJ1-1, with D possibly matching TRBD1 (5 bases). The CDR3 DNA sequence: TGTGCCATTCGCGGAACGGGGGGCACTGAAGCTTTCTTT. Its translation is CAIRGTGGTEAFF.